The T cell receptor beta chain under discussion was sequenced for a study of blood T cell repertoires in COVID-19. At the level of the study: Samples came from the United States, Italy and Spain, spanning acute and convalescent COVID-19. The analysed material was cDNA or gDNA that came from T cells, B-cell-depleted T cells, or PBMCs.

In the study's own analysis: From reference gene primer amplification, estimates of nucleated cell counts were derived. Measured with immunoSEQ multiplex PCR; TCRdb has only the in-frame clones, and not every one. V and J calls and clone size come straight from that table; D and trimming were deduced from the DNA. The sample records 150,000 to 200,000 clones, around 85% being singletons. Trimming removed 4 bases from V and 0 bases from J, with 15 bases in between. Germline V gives CDR1 LGHNA, CDR2 YSLEER. This CDR3 has 16 residues. This clone was seen a single time. The sequence was obtained from a man aged 50 to 59 who had recovered from COVID-19. V and J are TRBV4-3 and TRBJ1-1; D remains unclear. Sequenced material: peripheral blood. The CDR3 DNA reads TGCGCCAGCAGCCTATATGCCCACGGGGTGAACACTGAAGCTTTCTTT. This gives the protein CASSLYAHGVNTEAFF.